The T cell receptor (beta chain) described here comes from a study of T-cell memory formation after mild COVID-19 (dated by TCRdb to the early 2020s). Background for the entire study: TCR sequence clusters from the two donors were largely donor specific. The cohort was made up of two young adult volunteers, one female and one male, who were previously healthy. Longitudinal TCRalpha and TCRbeta repertoire sequencing tracked T-cell clones expanding and contracting after mild COVID-19 in a couple of donors. Study-wide findings and limitations: SARS-CoV-2 specificity of the second-wave clones peaking on day 37 was not confirmed. Contracting CD4+ clones turned up mainly in the CM and EM memory subsets, whereas EMRA was where CD8+ clones were enriched. The detection of some responding clones in pre-infection memory suggests that pre-existing cross-reactive memory T cells joined the SARS-CoV-2 response. Only two mild cases were covered in the study, and larger cohorts including severe cases with pre-infection samples were considered necessary. Clones that contracted from day 15 to 85 showed balanced CD4/CD8 phenotypes, whereas a second wave of clones that expanded from day 15 to 37 leaned towards CD4+.

The cysteine opens and the phenylalanine closes a CDR3 of 14 amino acids. Left in the record is the CDR3 DNA by itself, 42 bases read in frame from the first base. The germline V gene yields SGHTA for CDR1 and FQGNSA for CDR2. Clipping removes 1 base from V and 5 bases from J, with 2 as the unmatched junction base count. Ficoll-Paque density gradient centrifugation was the method used to isolate PBMCs. Sequencer: Illumina NovaSeq 6000. TCRalpha and TCRbeta cDNA libraries were built by 5'RACE with constant-segment primers, adding sample barcodes and unique molecular identifiers. RNA was extracted from every sample with Trizol reagent. Library amplification was performed in two PCR steps, and a second sample barcode and Illumina TruSeq adapters were introduced in the second step. Libraries were sequenced on an Illumina NovaSeq with 2 x 150 bp paired-end reads. In the paper's pipeline: Reads were demultiplexed and collapsed into UMI-guided consensus sequences with migec v1.2.7. Using mixcr v2.1.11, the UMI consensuses were aligned to TRA and TRB V and J templates and assembled into clonotypes. Clonotypes were classified as expanded or contracted when called significant by both edgeR and NoisET, with noise models trained on biological replicates. For edgeR calls, the thresholds were a false discovery rate-adjusted p below 0.01 and a log2 fold-change of 1. As an exploratory analysis of dynamics, max-normalized trajectories of the 1000 most abundant clonotypes were examined by PCA with hierarchical clustering. The CD4 or CD8 phenotype of responding clones was assigned using the separately sequenced CD4+ and CD8+ repertoires. TCRdb took the public reads, trimmed them with fastp at Q25, ran MiXCR for clone calling and kept in-frame beta chains. Entries are consolidated by CDR3 protein sequence, retaining the most common genes and DNA. These V and J calls originate from TCRdb's pipeline instead of the authors' own analysis. The sample records 130,000 to 150,000 distinct CDR3 sequences, around 5.8% of which are singletons. 2% to 2.5% of the sample goes to the ten largest clones.

Many counts were recorded for this clonotype. Its antigen remains unidentified. Base qualities are not provided; no much larger clone lies one nucleotide away. This clonotype was sampled from an adult woman who had mild COVID-19 (a few samples of this study predate the infection). The sample titles of this study are shuffled in the database, so cell type and time point are left out; the donor was told from shared clones. The chain employs TRBV7-2 and TRBJ2-1, and TRBD2 matches 7 of the central bases. Material: PBMCs or a T cell subset sorted from them (not recorded which). The DNA is TGTGCCAGCAGCTTAGGCCGGGGGGACAATGAGCAGTTCTTC. It specifies CASSLGRGDNEQFF.